The rows below give T cell receptor beta chains drawn from one sample of a study of control samples from healthy donors and cancer patients. Sequenced by immunoSEQ multiplex PCR; TCRdb stores in-frame clones only, minus some. This table has 100,000 to 150,000 clones, approximately 84% appearing once. The specimen was blood. The receptor set was obtained from a man between 18 and 35 years old in good health. Both conserved end residues are part of each CDR3. A D gene is named only where the DNA matches it firmly. Expanded clones are given a class, and other clones once, few, many or no size at all.

clone_size: NA
j_call: TRBJ1-2
v_call: TRBV18
d_call: TRBD1
cdr3_nt: TGTGCCAGCTCCCCGGGAGGGACAGATAATGATGGCTACACCTTC
cdr3_aa: CASSPGGTDNDGYTF

clone_size: NA
j_call: TRBJ1-2
v_call: TRBV25-1
d_call: TRBD1
cdr3_nt: TGTGCCAGCAGTGCCCGGACAGGGAGTGGCTACACCTTC
cdr3_aa: CASSARTGSGYTF

clone_size: NA
j_call: TRBJ2-3
v_call: TRBV28
d_call: NA
cdr3_nt: TGTGCCAGCACCCCCCAGATGGTCACAGATACGCAGTATTTT
cdr3_aa: CASTPQMVTDTQYF

clone_size: few
j_call: TRBJ1-1
v_call: TRBV5-4
d_call: NA
cdr3_nt: TGTGCCAGCAGCCCCTCCGGGAGGCCCGAAGCTTTCTTT
cdr3_aa: CASSPSGRPEAFF

clone_size: NA
j_call: TRBJ2-1
v_call: TRBV29-1
d_call: NA
cdr3_nt: TGCAGCGTTGAGGGCGCTCGGTACAGGGCCTACAATGAGCAGTTCTTC
cdr3_aa: CSVEGARYRAYNEQFF

clone_size: NA
j_call: TRBJ1-1
v_call: TRBV2
d_call: TRBD1
cdr3_nt: TGTGCCAGCAAAGTACAGGGGGCAAGCACTGAAGCTTTCTTT
cdr3_aa: CASKVQGASTEAFF

clone_size: NA
j_call: TRBJ2-2
v_call: TRBV28
d_call: TRBD2
cdr3_nt: TGTGCCAGCAGTCAAAGACTAGCGGGAGTTGGCGGGGAGCTGTTTTTT
cdr3_aa: CASSQRLAGVGGELFF

clone_size: few
j_call: TRBJ2-2
v_call: TRBV21-1
d_call: NA
cdr3_nt: TGTGCCAGCAGCAAAGATGGGCGGGAGAGGGGGGCTTGGACCGGGGAGCTGTTTTTT
cdr3_aa: CASSKDGRERGAWTGELFF

clone_size: NA
j_call: TRBJ2-5
v_call: TRBV27
d_call: NA
cdr3_nt: TGTGCCAGCAGTCCGGACACTGAAGAGACCCAGTACTTC
cdr3_aa: CASSPDTEETQYF

clone_size: NA
j_call: TRBJ1-1
v_call: TRBV6-5
d_call: NA
cdr3_nt: TGTGCCAGCAAAAACACCCGGGGCACTGAAGCTTTCTTT
cdr3_aa: CASKNTRGTEAFF

clone_size: NA
j_call: TRBJ2-2
v_call: TRBV18
d_call: NA
cdr3_nt: TGTGCCAGCTCACAGGATACCGGGGAGCTGTTTTTT
cdr3_aa: CASSQDTGELFF

clone_size: NA
j_call: TRBJ1-5
v_call: TRBV10-2
d_call: NA
cdr3_nt: TGCGCCAGCAGTGAAGAGGGCGATGGCAATCAGCCCCAGCATTTT
cdr3_aa: CASSEEGDGNQPQHF

clone_size: NA
j_call: TRBJ1-1
v_call: TRBV5-4
d_call: NA
cdr3_nt: TGTGCCAGCAGCTCGGATGAGGCGGGGGCAGCAACTGAAGCTTTCTTT
cdr3_aa: CASSSDEAGAATEAFF

clone_size: NA
j_call: TRBJ1-1
v_call: TRBV30
d_call: NA
cdr3_nt: TGTGCCTGGAGAACCTCGGCGGGTGTTCCTGAAGCTTTCTTT
cdr3_aa: CAWRTSAGVPEAFF

clone_size: NA
j_call: TRBJ2-6
v_call: TRBV6-5
d_call: NA
cdr3_nt: TGTGCCAGCACCTACGTGGGCGGGGGGGCCAACGTCCTGACTTTC
cdr3_aa: CASTYVGGGANVLTF

clone_size: NA
j_call: TRBJ1-2
v_call: TRBV7-9
d_call: TRBD1
cdr3_nt: TGTGCCAGCAGCCCCGGACAGGTTCTTAACTATGGCTACACCTTC
cdr3_aa: CASSPGQVLNYGYTF

clone_size: NA
j_call: TRBJ2-1
v_call: TRBV5-1
d_call: TRBD2
cdr3_nt: TGCGCCAGCAGCTTGTCTAGCGGGAACCCCCGTTACAATGAGCAGTTCTTC
cdr3_aa: CASSLSSGNPRYNEQFF

clone_size: NA
j_call: TRBJ1-5
v_call: TRBV7-9
d_call: TRBD1
cdr3_nt: TGTGCCAGCAGCCGCCAGACAGGGGGCAAAAACGGGCCCCAGCATTTT
cdr3_aa: CASSRQTGGKNGPQHF

clone_size: once
j_call: TRBJ2-1
v_call: TRBV7-9
d_call: NA
cdr3_nt: TGTGCCAGTGGAGGAGGGGCCAATGAGCAGTTCTTC
cdr3_aa: CASGGGANEQFF

clone_size: once
j_call: TRBJ1-5
v_call: TRBV15
d_call: NA
cdr3_nt: TGTGCCACCAGCAGAGATTCGGGGGAGGGTCAGCCCCAGCATTTT
cdr3_aa: CATSRDSGEGQPQHF

clone_size: NA
j_call: TRBJ2-2
v_call: TRBV7-6
d_call: NA
cdr3_nt: TGTGCCAGCAGCTTAGGAGGTGCAGGGTTGACCGGGGAGCTGTTTTTT
cdr3_aa: CASSLGGAGLTGELFF

clone_size: NA
j_call: TRBJ2-3
v_call: TRBV15
d_call: TRBD1
cdr3_nt: TGTGCCACCAGCATCGGGGTGGGACAGGGGGAAGATACGCAGTATTTT
cdr3_aa: CATSIGVGQGEDTQYF

clone_size: NA
j_call: TRBJ1-5
v_call: TRBV4-1
d_call: NA
cdr3_nt: TGCGCCAGCAGCCCTGACTCCGGCGGCAATCAGCCCCAGCATTTT
cdr3_aa: CASSPDSGGNQPQHF

clone_size: NA
j_call: TRBJ2-1
v_call: TRBV2
d_call: NA
cdr3_nt: TGTGCCAGCACAGCGAGGGCCGCCTACAATGAGCAGTTCTTC
cdr3_aa: CASTARAAYNEQFF

clone_size: few
j_call: TRBJ2-7
v_call: TRBV4-1
d_call: TRBD2
cdr3_nt: TGCGCCAGCAGCCAAGGTCTAGCGGGATCCTACGAGCAGTACTTC
cdr3_aa: CASSQGLAGSYEQYF

clone_size: NA
j_call: TRBJ1-6
v_call: TRBV5-1
d_call: NA
cdr3_nt: TGCGCCAGCAGCTTGGGGTGGCGCGCAGAGAGCTCCTATAATTCACCCCTCCACTTT
cdr3_aa: CASSLGWRAESSYNSPLHF

clone_size: NA
j_call: TRBJ2-1
v_call: TRBV5-1
d_call: TRBD2
cdr3_nt: TGCGCCAGCAGCCGGGGGGTGGGTGGACTAGCGGGAGCAAAGTCCTACAATGAGCAGTTCTTC
cdr3_aa: CASSRGVGGLAGAKSYNEQFF

clone_size: NA
j_call: TRBJ2-2
v_call: TRBV2
d_call: TRBD2
cdr3_nt: TGTGCCAGCAGAGGACTAGCGGGATCCGGGGAGCTGTTTTTT
cdr3_aa: CASRGLAGSGELFF

clone_size: NA
j_call: TRBJ2-1
v_call: TRBV18
d_call: TRBD2
cdr3_nt: TGTGCCAGCTCACCACGGACTAGCGACCTTGGCAATGAGCAGTTCTTC
cdr3_aa: CASSPRTSDLGNEQFF

clone_size: few
j_call: TRBJ2-7
v_call: TRBV2
d_call: TRBD1
cdr3_nt: TGTGCCAGCAGTTTAGGACAGGGATCCTACGAGCAGTACTTC
cdr3_aa: CASSLGQGSYEQYF

clone_size: NA
j_call: TRBJ2-1
v_call: TRBV4-1
d_call: TRBD2
cdr3_nt: TGCGCCAGCAGCCAAGTTGGGACTAAGATGTACAATGAGCAGTTCTTC
cdr3_aa: CASSQVGTKMYNEQFF

clone_size: NA
j_call: TRBJ2-7
v_call: TRBV7-8
d_call: NA
cdr3_nt: TGTGCCAGCAGCTTAAGGACTACCATCTACGAGCAGTACTTC
cdr3_aa: CASSLRTTIYEQYF

clone_size: NA
j_call: TRBJ2-3
v_call: TRBV9
d_call: NA
cdr3_nt: TGTGCCAGCAGCGTACTAGCCGTGGCCACAGATACGCAGTATTTT
cdr3_aa: CASSVLAVATDTQYF

clone_size: NA
j_call: TRBJ2-7
v_call: TRBV27
d_call: TRBD2
cdr3_nt: TGTGCCAGCAGAGCGACTAGCGGAATATACGAGCAGTACTTC
cdr3_aa: CASRATSGIYEQYF

clone_size: NA
j_call: TRBJ1-2
v_call: TRBV7-9
d_call: NA
cdr3_nt: TGTGCCAGCAGCTCCCTACCGACCAGCTATGGCTACACCTTC
cdr3_aa: CASSSLPTSYGYTF

clone_size: NA
j_call: TRBJ1-5
v_call: TRBV19
d_call: TRBD1
cdr3_nt: TGTGCCAGTAGTGTTCTTCGGGACAGTTTTGAGCCCCAGCATTTT
cdr3_aa: CASSVLRDSFEPQHF

clone_size: NA
j_call: TRBJ2-7
v_call: TRBV6-2/TRBV6-3
d_call: NA
cdr3_nt: TGTGCCAGCAGTTCCGTCAAAGGAGCCGAACGAGGTTGGTACGAGCAGTACTTC
cdr3_aa: CASSSVKGAERGWYEQYF

clone_size: few
j_call: TRBJ2-2
v_call: TRBV14
d_call: NA
cdr3_nt: TGTGCCAGCAGCCAAGGACTACCGAACACCGGGGAGCTGTTTTTT
cdr3_aa: CASSQGLPNTGELFF

clone_size: once
j_call: TRBJ2-2
v_call: TRBV11-3
d_call: NA
cdr3_nt: TGTGCCAGCAGCTCGAGTAGAAAGCAGGGGGGCACCGGGGAGCTGTTTTTT
cdr3_aa: CASSSSRKQGGTGELFF

clone_size: NA
j_call: TRBJ2-7
v_call: TRBV19
d_call: TRBD2
cdr3_nt: TGTGCCAGTAGTATCGGACTAGCGGGAGGGATTTACTACGAGCAGTACTTC
cdr3_aa: CASSIGLAGGIYYEQYF

clone_size: NA
j_call: TRBJ1-1
v_call: TRBV5-1
d_call: NA
cdr3_nt: TGCGCCAGCAGCTTGATATTATCGCCGAACACTGAAGCTTTCTTT
cdr3_aa: CASSLILSPNTEAFF

clone_size: NA
j_call: TRBJ1-3
v_call: TRBV6-5
d_call: NA
cdr3_nt: TGTGCCAGCCATGACCAGAGCTGGCGAAACACCATATATTTT
cdr3_aa: CASHDQSWRNTIYF

clone_size: NA
j_call: TRBJ2-3
v_call: TRBV19
d_call: TRBD2
cdr3_nt: TGTGCCAGTAGTATGAGGCGGGAGTTGTGGTCAGATACGCAGTATTTT
cdr3_aa: CASSMRRELWSDTQYF

clone_size: NA
j_call: TRBJ2-5
v_call: TRBV11-3
d_call: TRBD1
cdr3_nt: TGTGCCAGCAGCTCAGGGGGAAGGGGCCAAGAGACCCAGTACTTC
cdr3_aa: CASSSGGRGQETQYF

clone_size: NA
j_call: TRBJ1-6
v_call: TRBV6-2/TRBV6-3
d_call: NA
cdr3_nt: TGTGCCAGCAGTTACCGGCGGACAGACTATAATTCACCCCTCCACTTT
cdr3_aa: CASSYRRTDYNSPLHF

clone_size: few
j_call: TRBJ1-5
v_call: TRBV30
d_call: TRBD1
cdr3_nt: TGTGCCTGGAGTCTTTCCCGTCCGGGACAGGGGATATTCGGGCCCCAGCATTTT
cdr3_aa: CAWSLSRPGQGIFGPQHF

clone_size: NA
j_call: TRBJ1-2
v_call: TRBV29-1
d_call: NA
cdr3_nt: TGCAGCGTTGAAGGTCCCTATGGCTACACCTTC
cdr3_aa: CSVEGPYGYTF

clone_size: once
j_call: TRBJ1-1
v_call: TRBV27
d_call: TRBD1
cdr3_nt: TGTGCCAGCAAATCCCGCCATGAACCGGGACAGGGGAACACTGAAGCTTTCTTT
cdr3_aa: CASKSRHEPGQGNTEAFF

clone_size: NA
j_call: TRBJ2-1
v_call: TRBV7-9
d_call: NA
cdr3_nt: TGTGCCAGCAGCTTCGAAGCAGGGAATGAGCAGTTCTTC
cdr3_aa: CASSFEAGNEQFF

clone_size: NA
j_call: TRBJ1-6
v_call: TRBV5-8
d_call: NA
cdr3_nt: TGTGCCAGCAGCTTGGCTATCTACAGTTCTAATTCACCCCTCCACTTT
cdr3_aa: CASSLAIYSSNSPLHF

clone_size: NA
j_call: TRBJ2-3
v_call: TRBV24-1
d_call: NA
cdr3_nt: TGTGCCACCAGTGATTTGCGGGACAAAAAAGATACGCAGTATTTT
cdr3_aa: CATSDLRDKKDTQYF

clone_size: NA
j_call: TRBJ1-2
v_call: TRBV7-9
d_call: NA
cdr3_nt: TGTGCCAGCAGCTTGGGCCCTCGAGGGCGGAACTATGGCTACACCTTC
cdr3_aa: CASSLGPRGRNYGYTF

clone_size: NA
j_call: TRBJ2-3
v_call: TRBV14
d_call: NA
cdr3_nt: TGTGCCAGCAGCCAAGGAGCTAGCACAGATACGCAGTATTTT
cdr3_aa: CASSQGASTDTQYF

clone_size: NA
j_call: TRBJ2-2
v_call: TRBV7-9
d_call: NA
cdr3_nt: TGTGCCAGCAGCTTACCAACCACTCCCTTGGCGGGGGAGCTGTTTTTT
cdr3_aa: CASSLPTTPLAGELFF